Listed below are T cell receptor beta chains from one sample, sequenced in a study of control samples from healthy donors and cancer patients. Data came from immunoSEQ multiplex PCR; TCRdb stores just in-frame clones and leaves some out. The data show 45,000 or so clones, 87% seen once. The sample consisted of PBMCs. Receptors originate from an older woman with lung cancer. Both conserved end residues are part of each CDR3. Fields, in order: J gene, V gene, clone size, D gene, CDR3 DNA, CDR3 protein. The D gene is left open where the match is weak. Clone size is not always given. Where it is, it says once, few, many or a class for expanded clones.

J: TRBJ2-6
V: TRBV27
size: NA
D: NA
DNA: TGTGCCAGCAGTTCGGTGTACTCTGGGGCCAACGTCCTGACTTTC
CDR3: CASSSVYSGANVLTF

J: TRBJ2-2
V: TRBV29-1
size: NA
D: TRBD1
DNA: TGCAGCGTTGGGGACAGGATGAACACCGGGGAGCTGTTTTTT
CDR3: CSVGDRMNTGELFF

J: TRBJ2-1
V: TRBV9
size: NA
D: TRBD1
DNA: TGTGCCAGCAGCTTGGGGAACAGGGGCTACAATGAGCAGTTCTTC
CDR3: CASSLGNRGYNEQFF

J: TRBJ1-5
V: TRBV10-1
size: few
D: NA
DNA: TGCGCCAGCAGTGAGACAAGCAATCAGCCCCAGCATTTT
CDR3: CASSETSNQPQHF

J: TRBJ1-4
V: TRBV19
size: NA
D: NA
DNA: TGTGCCAGTAGTCTCCGGACAGATACCTCGAGCACTAATGAAAAACTGTTTTTT
CDR3: CASSLRTDTSSTNEKLFF

J: TRBJ2-7
V: TRBV5-5
size: NA
D: NA
DNA: TGTGCCAGCCAGCCACACGGAGTCGGCTCCTACGAGCAGTACTTC
CDR3: CASQPHGVGSYEQYF

J: TRBJ1-1
V: TRBV19
size: NA
D: NA
DNA: TGTGCCAGTAGTACAGGGGAGGTGAACACTGAAGCTTTCTTT
CDR3: CASSTGEVNTEAFF

J: TRBJ2-1
V: TRBV7-3
size: once
D: NA
DNA: TGTGCCAGCAGCTTAAGGTCGGTGGGGGAGCAGTTCTTC
CDR3: CASSLRSVGEQFF

J: TRBJ1-2
V: TRBV5-5
size: NA
D: NA
DNA: TGTGCCAGCAGCCGAATGGGCGGCTATGGCTACACCTTC
CDR3: CASSRMGGYGYTF

J: TRBJ2-1
V: TRBV10-2
size: once
D: TRBD2
DNA: TGCGCCAGCAGTGAGACTCGAGCGGGAGGGCCTCTCCATGAGCAGTTCTTC
CDR3: CASSETRAGGPLHEQFF

J: TRBJ2-7
V: TRBV11-2
size: NA
D: NA
DNA: TGTGCCAGCAGCTTAGAACAGGGACTCTACGAGCAGTACTTC
CDR3: CASSLEQGLYEQYF

J: TRBJ2-3
V: TRBV9
size: NA
D: TRBD2
DNA: TGTGCCAGCAGCGTGAGAGCGGGAGACACAGATACGCAGTATTTT
CDR3: CASSVRAGDTDTQYF

J: TRBJ2-7
V: TRBV19
size: NA
D: TRBD2
DNA: TGTGCCAGTAGTATAGTAGCGGGGGTGGACGAGCAGTACTTC
CDR3: CASSIVAGVDEQYF

J: TRBJ1-1
V: TRBV11-2
size: NA
D: TRBD1
DNA: TGTGCCAGCAGAACAGGGGGCCTGACTGAAGCTTTCTTT
CDR3: CASRTGGLTEAFF

J: TRBJ1-1
V: TRBV4-1
size: NA
D: NA
DNA: TGCGCCAGCAGCCAAGTAATTCAGGGAACTGAAGCTTTCTTT
CDR3: CASSQVIQGTEAFF

J: TRBJ2-5
V: TRBV5-1
size: NA
D: TRBD2
DNA: TGCGCCAGCAGCTCCCCCCCTTTCGGTGGGCGGGGGGAGACCCAGTACTTC
CDR3: CASSSPPFGGRGETQYF

J: TRBJ2-7
V: TRBV12-3/TRBV12-4
size: NA
D: NA
DNA: TGTGCCAGCAGGGGCGACAGTACGATGGAGTACTTC
CDR3: CASRGDSTMEYF

J: TRBJ2-6
V: TRBV19
size: NA
D: TRBD1
DNA: TGTGCCAGCCGGGACAGGGGGATTCCTGGGGCCAACGTCCTGACTTTC
CDR3: CASRDRGIPGANVLTF

J: TRBJ1-1
V: TRBV19
size: NA
D: NA
DNA: TGTGCCAGTAGTATAGGAGGATTGAACACTGAAGCTTTCTTT
CDR3: CASSIGGLNTEAFF

J: TRBJ1-1
V: TRBV5-1
size: NA
D: TRBD1
DNA: TGCGCCAGCAGCCAGGGGGCCGTCACTGAAGCTTTCTTT
CDR3: CASSQGAVTEAFF

J: TRBJ1-1
V: TRBV24-1
size: NA
D: NA
DNA: TGTGCCACCAGTGATCCACGGTTGGGGGGGAGAGCTTTCTTT
CDR3: CATSDPRLGGRAFF

J: TRBJ2-3
V: TRBV3-1/TRBV3-2
size: NA
D: TRBD1
DNA: TGTGCCAGCAGCACGAGACAGGGTAGCACAGATACGCAGTATTTT
CDR3: CASSTRQGSTDTQYF

J: TRBJ1-4
V: TRBV5-6
size: few
D: TRBD1
DNA: TGTGCCAGCAGCTGGACCGGGACAGGCGGGGAAAAACTGTTTTTT
CDR3: CASSWTGTGGEKLFF

J: TRBJ2-1
V: TRBV7-3
size: NA
D: NA
DNA: TGTGCCAGCAGCTTAACGTTTAGATACCTCGATGAGCAGTTCTTC
CDR3: CASSLTFRYLDEQFF

J: TRBJ2-1
V: TRBV7-2
size: NA
D: TRBD2
DNA: TGTGCCAGCAGCTTGGGACTAGCGGTTAATGAGCAGTTCTTC
CDR3: CASSLGLAVNEQFF

J: TRBJ2-1
V: TRBV5-5
size: NA
D: TRBD1
DNA: TGTGCCAGCAGCCCCTCGGGACAGAAATACAATGAGCAGTTCTTC
CDR3: CASSPSGQKYNEQFF

J: TRBJ2-3
V: TRBV11-1
size: NA
D: TRBD2
DNA: TGTGCCAGCAGTAGCGGGACTAGCGTCGGGACGCAGTATTTT
CDR3: CASSSGTSVGTQYF

J: TRBJ2-3
V: TRBV18
size: NA
D: NA
DNA: TGTGCCAGCTCACCTAGAGGGGGGGCTGGCACAGATACGCAGTATTTT
CDR3: CASSPRGGAGTDTQYF

J: TRBJ1-1
V: TRBV6-5
size: NA
D: TRBD1
DNA: TGTGCCAGCAGTTACCGGACAGGGAGGGGCACTGAAGCTTTCTTT
CDR3: CASSYRTGRGTEAFF

J: TRBJ2-6
V: TRBV7-3
size: NA
D: NA
DNA: TGTGCCAGCAGTCCTGTTTTGGGGGGCGCAGGGGCCAACGTCCTGACTTTC
CDR3: CASSPVLGGAGANVLTF

J: TRBJ1-6
V: TRBV14
size: NA
D: NA
DNA: TGTGCCAGCAGCCAAGTTTTCTTAGGGAATCATTCACCCCTCCACTTT
CDR3: CASSQVFLGNHSPLHF

J: TRBJ1-4
V: TRBV7-9
size: NA
D: TRBD1
DNA: TGTGCCAGCAGCTCCGACAGGGTCGCAACTAATGAAAAACTGTTTTTT
CDR3: CASSSDRVATNEKLFF

J: TRBJ1-4
V: TRBV7-9
size: NA
D: NA
DNA: TGTGCCAGCAGCTCGGACAGTTATGAAAAACTGTTTTTT
CDR3: CASSSDSYEKLFF

J: TRBJ2-1
V: TRBV28
size: NA
D: NA
DNA: TGTGCCAGCAGTCGTCCGACCTGGCAGGTAGGGTACAATGAGCAGTTCTTC
CDR3: CASSRPTWQVGYNEQFF

J: TRBJ2-2
V: TRBV24-1
size: NA
D: NA
DNA: TGTGCCACCAGTGATTCGGTTGCCGCAGGGAACACCGGGGAGCTGTTTTTT
CDR3: CATSDSVAAGNTGELFF

J: TRBJ2-7
V: TRBV5-5
size: NA
D: NA
DNA: TGTGCCAGCAGCTTGGGGAGGGGGCTGGGCGAGCAGTACTTC
CDR3: CASSLGRGLGEQYF

J: TRBJ2-5
V: TRBV2
size: NA
D: TRBD1
DNA: TGTGCCAGCAGTGAAGGGACAGGGGGAGGGACCCAGTACTTC
CDR3: CASSEGTGGGTQYF

J: TRBJ1-2
V: TRBV6-1
size: NA
D: NA
DNA: TGTGCCAGCAGTGAAGAGGGCCCCCGAACAGGCTACACCTTC
CDR3: CASSEEGPRTGYTF

J: TRBJ2-7
V: TRBV14
size: NA
D: NA
DNA: TGTGCCAGCAGCCGAGCCAACCTGGCCTACGAGCAGTACTTC
CDR3: CASSRANLAYEQYF

J: TRBJ1-2
V: TRBV28
size: NA
D: TRBD1
DNA: TGTGCCAGCACCGGGGGGGACAGGGTTTTTGGCTACACCTTC
CDR3: CASTGGDRVFGYTF

J: TRBJ2-7
V: TRBV3-1/TRBV3-2
size: once
D: NA
DNA: TGTGCCAGCAGCCCCCGTATTACCGACTGGACCCCCTACGAGCAGTACTTC
CDR3: CASSPRITDWTPYEQYF

J: TRBJ1-2
V: TRBV27
size: NA
D: NA
DNA: TGTGCCAGTGGGCGGAACTATGGCTACACCTTC
CDR3: CASGRNYGYTF

J: TRBJ2-3
V: TRBV9
size: NA
D: TRBD1
DNA: TGTGCCAGCAGCTACTTAACCGGGACAGGGGGCGATGTAGATACGCAGTATTTT
CDR3: CASSYLTGTGGDVDTQYF

J: TRBJ2-1
V: TRBV19
size: NA
D: NA
DNA: TGTGCCAGTAGTATTCAGGGCACCTACAATGAGCAGTTCTTC
CDR3: CASSIQGTYNEQFF

J: TRBJ2-1
V: TRBV19
size: NA
D: NA
DNA: TGTGCCAGTAGTATAGGGCCAGGGTCCGAGCGGTTCTTC
CDR3: CASSIGPGSERFF

J: TRBJ1-3
V: TRBV3-1/TRBV3-2
size: NA
D: NA
DNA: TGTGCCAGCAGCCAAGTAGGGGACGGAAGAAACACCATATATTTT
CDR3: CASSQVGDGRNTIYF

J: TRBJ1-4
V: TRBV6-5
size: NA
D: NA
DNA: TGTGCCAGCGGAAACCCAACTAATGAAAAACTGTTTTTT
CDR3: CASGNPTNEKLFF

J: TRBJ2-4
V: TRBV6-5
size: NA
D: NA
DNA: TGTGCCAGCCGTTTTGAGACCGGACGATGGAAAAACATTCAGTACTTC
CDR3: CASRFETGRWKNIQYF

J: TRBJ2-5
V: TRBV9
size: NA
D: TRBD1
DNA: TGTGCCAGCAGCTTGGGACAGGGACTCCAAGAGACCCAGTACTTC
CDR3: CASSLGQGLQETQYF

J: TRBJ1-6
V: TRBV4-3
size: NA
D: NA
DNA: TGCGCCAGCAGCCCAAACCTGAGAGGAGAGCGCTCACCCCTCCACTTT
CDR3: CASSPNLRGERSPLHF

J: TRBJ1-1
V: TRBV14
size: once
D: TRBD1
DNA: TGTGCCAGCAGCCAAGTCCCGGGACAGGCCGAAGCTTTCTTT
CDR3: CASSQVPGQAEAFF

J: TRBJ2-5
V: TRBV19
size: few
D: NA
DNA: TGTGCCAGTAGTATTCAAGAGACCCAGTACTTC
CDR3: CASSIQETQYF

J: TRBJ2-7
V: TRBV21-1
size: NA
D: NA
DNA: TGTGCCAGCAGCAAACGCAGGGGCCCCTACGAGCAGTACTTC
CDR3: CASSKRRGPYEQYF